A selection of T cell receptor beta chains follows, all from one sample in a study of glioma-infiltrating T cells. TCRdb reprocessed the multiplex PCR reads with MiXCR, giving one entry per CDR3 protein. The table lists some 90,000 distinct CDR3 sequences, roughly 40% of them singletons. Material for sequencing was glioma tissue, nonneoplastic brain tissue, or PBMCs (not recorded which). These receptors were obtained from a human donor with low-grade glioma or glioblastoma, undergoing nonglioma brain surgery, or in good health (not recorded which). CDR3s include the opening cysteine and the closing phenylalanine or tryptophan. The order of the fields is clone size, CDR3 length, V gene, D gene, J gene, CDR3 DNA, CDR3 protein. The D gene is left open where the match is weak. The listing skips clone size in some rows; elsewhere it reads once, few, many or a size class.

few	14	TRBV20-1	-	TRBJ2-3	TGCAGTGCTAGACCATCCGTACAAAGTCAGCCCCAGTATTTT	CSARPSVQSQPQYF
many	14	TRBV10-3	TRBD1	TRBJ2-3	TGTGCCATCAAGACAGGGAGTGGCACAGATACGCAGTATTTT	CAIKTGSGTDTQYF
few	12	TRBV12-3/TRBV12-4	-	TRBJ2-7	TGTGCCAGCAGCCGGGGGGCCTACGAGCAGCACTTC	CASSRGAYEQHF
many	16	TRBV6-2/TRBV6-3	-	TRBJ2-5	TGTGCCAGCAGTTACTCCGACACTTGGTACCAAGAGACCCAGTACTTC	CASSYSDTWYQETQYF
-	17	TRBV2	-	TRBJ2-1	TGTGCCAGCAGTGAAGCCGGGCTAGCGAGCTCCTACAATGAGCAGTTCTTC	CASSEAGLASSYNEQFF
-	14	TRBV18	TRBD1	TRBJ2-7	TGTGCCAGCTCTCCACAACAGGGGTCGTCCGAGCAGTACTTC	CASSPQQGSSEQYF
many	14	TRBV14	-	TRBJ2-2	TGTGCCAGCAGCCAAACACTCCTCACCGGGGAGCTGTTTTTT	CASSQTLLTGELFF
many	13	TRBV12-3/TRBV12-4	-	TRBJ2-7	TGTGCCAGCAGCCCCGACAAAGCCTACGAGCAGTACTTC	CASSPDKAYEQYF
-	17	TRBV6-1	-	TRBJ2-7	TGTGCCAGCAGTTGGTCCCCAACTAGCACGAGGGACTACGAGCAGTACTTC	CASSWSPTSTRDYEQYF
many	15	TRBV27	TRBD2	TRBJ2-3	TGTGCCAGCAGTCGTCCGACTAGCGGCTCAGATACGCAGTATTTT	CASSRPTSGSDTQYF
-	17	TRBV7-2	TRBD2	TRBJ2-1	TGTGCCAGCCTTGGGGGGACCGGGACTAGGGCCTACAATGAGCAGTTCTTC	CASLGGTGTRAYNEQFF
many	16	TRBV7-9	-	TRBJ2-2	TGTGCCAGCAGACCCCCCGTAAAAACCTACACCGGGGAGCTGTTTTTT	CASRPPVKTYTGELFF
many	13	TRBV2	TRBD1	TRBJ1-5	TGTGCCACCGGGACAGAAGACAATCAGCCCCAGCATTTT	CATGTEDNQPQHF
-	16	TRBV6-2/TRBV6-3	TRBD2	TRBJ2-1	TGTGCCGGCAGTTACGCGGGACTAGCGGGAGTTGTTGAGCAGTTCTTC	CAGSYAGLAGVVEQFF
-	12	TRBV6-2/TRBV6-3	-	TRBJ2-5	TGTGCGAGCACCCCCTGGGGTGAGACCCAGTGCTTC	CASTPWGETQCF
-	15	TRBV3-1	-	TRBJ2-3	TGTGCCAGCAGACAAGGAGGGTGGAGCACAGATAGGCAGTATTTT	CASRQGGWSTDRQYF
-	14	TRBV11-2	-	TRBJ2-5	TGTGCCAGCAGCTTCTACAGGCAGGGGAGGACCCAGTACTTC	CASSFYRQGRTQYF
many	15	TRBV5-1	TRBD2	TRBJ2-3	TGCGCCAGCAGGCCTAGCGGGATCCAAACAGATACGCAGTATTTT	CASRPSGIQTDTQYF
many	13	TRBV7-9	-	TRBJ1-2	TGTGCCAGCAGCCAATCAGGGCCTAGTGGCTACACCTTC	CASSQSGPSGYTF
many	14	TRBV28	-	TRBJ2-7	TGTGCCAGCAGTCAATCCGGGACACCCTACGAGCAGTACTTC	CASSQSGTPYEQYF
-	16	TRBV28	-	TRBJ2-1	TGTGCCAGCGGTTACAACCCTCAGGGCGTATACAATGTGCAGTTCTTC	CASGYNPQGVYNVQFF
-	17	TRBV5-4	TRBD2	TRBJ2-2	TGTGCCATCATAGCGGGGGGACCTAACACGAACACCGGGGAGCTGTTTTTT	CAIIAGGPNTNTGELFF
many	17	TRBV12-3/TRBV12-4	-	TRBJ1-3	TGTGCCAGCAGCCAGAATATACAGGCTAACTCTGGAAACACCATATATTTT	CASSQNIQANSGNTIYF
many	16	TRBV12-3/TRBV12-4	-	TRBJ2-5	TGTGCCAGCGGCAGTAGGCGTCCTAGCAGTCAAGAGACCCAGTACTTC	CASGSRRPSSQETQYF
-	14	TRBV7-2	-	TRBJ1-1	TGTGCCGGCAGCCGCCTCCAGAGGAGCACTGAAGCTTTCTTT	CAGSRLQRSTEAFF
once	18	TRBV28	TRBD1	TRBJ2-5	TGTGCCAGCAGTTTATCCACAAGGGACAGGGGCCGGAAAGAGACGCAGTACTTC	CASSLSTRDRGRKETQYF
many	17	TRBV15	TRBD1	TRBJ1-1	TGTGCCACCAGCAGAGAAGGGACAGGGGGAAAACGAACTGAAGCTTTCTTT	CATSREGTGGKRTEAFF
-	13	TRBV10-2	-	TRBJ2-7	TGTGCCACCTTCCCGGACGGATCCTACGAGCAGTACTTC	CATFPDGSYEQYF
many	13	TRBV29-1	TRBD1	TRBJ1-3	TGCAGCGGTGGGACAGGGGTTGGAAACACCATATATTTT	CSGGTGVGNTIYF
many	16	TRBV7-9	-	TRBJ2-3	TGTGCCAGCAGATCGTCTTCTGGGATGGGCACAGATACGCAGTATTTT	CASRSSSGMGTDTQYF
many	16	TRBV7-8	-	TRBJ1-2	TGTGCCAGCAGCCCGAGCCGGCGACATTGGGACTATGGCTACACCTTC	CASSPSRRHWDYGYTF
few	15	TRBV11-3	-	TRBJ2-2	TGTGCCAGCACCCTCCCTCGTGGGGGCGCCGGGGAGCTGTTTTTT	CASTLPRGGAGELFF
many	14	TRBV18	-	TRBJ2-7	TGTGCCAGCTCACCACTTGTACAGAGCTACGAGCAGTACTTC	CASSPLVQSYEQYF
many	15	TRBV19	-	TRBJ1-4	TGTGCCAGTAGCCCCGACAGATCAACTAATGAAAAACTGTTTTTT	CASSPDRSTNEKLFF
-	15	TRBV4-1	TRBD2	TRBJ2-1	TGCGCCAGCAGCAGAAGCGGGGGGGACTACAATGAGCAGTTCTTC	CASSRSGGDYNEQFF
many	12	TRBV19	-	TRBJ2-2	TGTGCCAGTACCAAAAGCACCGGGGAGCTGTTTTTT	CASTKSTGELFF
-	15	TRBV6-2/TRBV6-3	TRBD2	TRBJ2-1	TGTGCCAGCAGTCAACTTAGCGGGGGACCGAATGAGCAGTTCTTC	CASSQLSGGPNEQFF
-	15	TRBV4-2	TRBD2	TRBJ2-7	TGTGCCAGCAATCCCGGGACTAGCGACCTTGACGAGCAGTACTTC	CASNPGTSDLDEQYF
once	14	TRBV27	-	TRBJ2-5	TGTGCCGGCAGCCAAGAAAATCGGGGAGAGACCCAGTACTTC	CAGSQENRGETQYF
once	16	TRBV6-2/TRBV6-3	-	TRBJ2-3	TGTGCCAGCAGGGAGGCGGGGGACAGCTCCACAGATACGCAGTATTTT	CASREAGDSSTDTQYF
many	15	TRBV6-1	-	TRBJ2-1	TGTGCCAGCAGGGGACACCTCGGCTCCTACAATGAGCAGTTCTTC	CASRGHLGSYNEQFF
many	13	TRBV20-1	-	TRBJ2-5	TGCAGTGCTAGAGTTCCAGGACAAGAGACCCAGTACTTC	CSARVPGQETQYF
many	14	TRBV6-1	-	TRBJ2-3	TGTGCCAGCAGCCCGGGGCAGAGGACAGATACGCAGTATTTT	CASSPGQRTDTQYF
many	15	TRBV27	TRBD1	TRBJ1-1	TGTGCCAGCAGTCTCCAGACAGGGGCCTTCGGTGAAGCTTTCTTT	CASSLQTGAFGEAFF
-	15	TRBV7-2	-	TRBJ2-7	TGTGCCAGCAGCTCGCACCAGGGCCTCTCCTACGAGCAGCACTTC	CASSSHQGLSYEQHF
many	14	TRBV20-1	TRBD1	TRBJ1-1	TGCAGTGCTACACAGGGGGCGCAGTGGACTGAAGCTTTCTTT	CSATQGAQWTEAFF
-	15	TRBV11-2	TRBD2	TRBJ2-7	TGTGCCAGCAGCTTAGTCCCTAGCGGGGACTACGAGCAGTACTTC	CASSLVPSGDYEQYF
-	14	TRBV2	-	TRBJ2-5	TGTGCCAGCAGCATTACAGGGAAAGCTGAGACCCAGTACTTC	CASSITGKAETQYF
many	14	TRBV5-1	TRBD1	TRBJ2-5	TGCGCCAGCAGCACCGGGACAGCCCAAGAGACCCAGTACTTC	CASSTGTAQETQYF
few	15	TRBV5-5	-	TRBJ2-1	TGTGCCAGCACCTTGGGGAGTAGCTCCTACAATGAGCAGTTCTTC	CASTLGSSSYNEQFF
-	13	TRBV6-1	-	TRBJ1-6	TGTGCCAGCAGCAACAGGGCCTACTCACCCCCCCACTTT	CASSNRAYSPPHF
few	13	TRBV28	-	TRBJ2-7	TGTGCCAGCAGCGTCGGGGCACCCTACGAGCAGTACTTC	CASSVGAPYEQYF
once	14	TRBV20-1	-	TRBJ1-4	TGCAGTGCTAGAAAGACAAAGGGAAATGAAAAACTGTTTTTT	CSARKTKGNEKLFF
many	13	TRBV12-3/TRBV12-4	TRBD1	TRBJ1-1	TGTGCCAGCAGCCCTGGACAGGGGGCTGAAGCTTTCTTT	CASSPGQGAEAFF
few	14	TRBV4-1	-	TRBJ2-1	TGCGCCAGCAGCCAAGAGAGGGCCTACAATGAGCAGTTCTTC	CASSQERAYNEQFF
many	15	TRBV28	TRBD1	TRBJ2-1	TGTGCCAGCAACGAAAGGACAGGGGCCTACAATGAGCAGTTCTTC	CASNERTGAYNEQFF
-	13	TRBV27	TRBD1	TRBJ1-2	TGTGCCAGCAGTTATGGGACAGGGAATGGCTACACCTTC	CASSYGTGNGYTF
-	15	TRBV18	TRBD1	TRBJ1-5	TGTGCCAGCTCACAGTCTTCGGGGGACAGTCAGCCCCAGCATTTT	CASSQSSGDSQPQHF
many	13	TRBV20-1	-	TRBJ2-1	TGCAGTGCCCCCGGGGACTCCTACAATGAGCAGTTCTTC	CSAPGDSYNEQFF